This record looks at one T cell receptor beta chain sequence and its context. Antigen unknown. Amplification used 60 Vbeta primers and 13 Jbeta primers. Measured with immunoSEQ multiplex PCR; TCRdb has only the in-frame clones, and not every one. Of some 190,000 clones listed, less than 85% were seen once; the top ten hold more than 4%. The data stem from a study of cytomegalovirus exposure and HLA in healthy donors. The CDR3 runs 11 residues. CDR1 is GTSNPN, CDR2 SVGIG, per germline (reference sequence). Trimming left V 0 bases short and J 9 bases short, with 3 bases between. Study-wide results and caveats: A later analysis found TCR association rates differed by HLA locus, highest for DRB1 and lowest for HLA-C.

Sequencing was performed on PBMCs. The TCR comes from a man aged 30-40 years in good health and CMV-seropositive. The chain is built from TRBV30 and TRBJ1-6; the D is unclear. CDR3 region: CAWSVSSPLHF. The CDR3 DNA is TGTGCCTGGAGTGTTAGTTCACCCCTCCACTTT.